The T cell receptor (beta chain) under discussion was sequenced for a study of response to subunit inactivated influenza vaccine. Overall study results and limits: Authors suggested that a seasonal influenza vaccination recruits few new T cells each time.

In TCRdb, the RT-PCR reads were re-called with MiXCR into one record per CDR3 protein. The sample contains about 800,000 distinct CDR3 sequences, approximately 21% of which appear only once. This clonotype was seen just once. What it recognizes is unknown. The sequence came from a middle-aged man who received an inactivated influenza vaccine. Here the sequenced sample was PBMCs from blood, taken about 5 days after vaccination.

DNA of the CDR3: TGTGCCAGCAGCCAAGATTTTTCCAGCGGGAATCGATTACAGTACTTC. Amino acids: CASSQDFSSGNRLQYF. This chain links TRBV4-2 with TRBJ2-7, with 7 bases lining up with TRBD2. CDR1 LGHNA and CDR2 YNFKEQ come from the germline V gene. The CDR3 runs to 16 residues. J lost 10 bases, V lost 0 bases, and 15 bases had no gene match.